This TCR beta chain appears in the sequencing data of a study of blood T cells in healthy people across ages. This clonotype occurred a few times. The junction departs from the called germline gene at one end, perhaps through a read error. The CDR3 loop spans 13 amino acids. Germline assignment: CDR1 SGDLS and CDR2 YYNGEE. Alongside a J-beta primer mix, a sample-barcoded 5' primer served in a second PCR lasting about 7 to 11 cycles. Using its own MiXCR run on the 5' RACE reads, TCRdb lists one record per CDR3 protein. Found here are some 1.5 million distinct CDR3 sequences, approximately 42% of them singletons; the top ten hold about 4%.

The chain joins TRBV9 to TRBJ2-1; D possibly corresponds to TRBD1 (6 bases). Sequencing used blood. The sequence derives from a young woman in good health. The DNA of the CDR3 is TGTGCCAGCAGCGCTACAGGGAAGAATGAGAAGTTCTTC. Protein sequence: CASSATGKNEKFF.